The subject of this entry is one T cell receptor (beta chain). What antigen it recognizes has not been identified. One base away there is no much larger clone; base qualities are not given. TCR CDR3 regions were amplified from genomic DNA by multiplex PCR using the deep immunoSEQ assay. Genomic DNA extracted from each cell subset was distributed evenly over all wells of several immunoSEQ 96-well plates, and each plate served as one replicate. For sorted subsets, around 200 ng genomic DNA, equal to tens of thousands of T cell genomes, was loaded into each replicate PCR. Purified libraries were quantified with a Qubit 3.0 fluorometer, sized on a Bioanalyzer 2100, and re-quantified with the KAPA Library Quantification kit. A separate single-read 150-cycle Illumina NextSeq 550 flow cell was used to sequence each immunoSEQ 96-well plate. The paper's processing steps were these. Because the immunoSEQ output held only junctional sequences and lacked quality scores, the filtering could not match the filtering applied to full-length reads. To assign V/J genes and CDR3, sequences were annotated using PyIR, a Python wrapper for IgBLAST v1.9, with IMGT germline references. Reads were filtered out if the reads had weak V/J assignments (E-value above 1e-6), no CDR3, stop codons, out-of-frame junctions, or ambiguous translated residues. V3J clonotypes were defined as sequences sharing an identical inferred V gene, J gene, and CDR3 amino acid sequence. Percentage overlap between repertoires was computed as shared unique clonotypes divided by the size of the smaller repertoire. Three approaches were used to assess repertoire richness: RTK rarefaction, the Chao1 estimator, and Recon v2.1 estimates of unobserved clonotypes. OLGA was used to compute generation probabilities for all TCRbeta clonotypes that the gDNA method yielded from four donors. TCRdb carries this immuneACCESS record with in-frame sequences only. Its versions omit some clonotypes, under half of them owing to an unresolved V gene in the studies checked, with the rest unexplained. From that table come the V and J calls and clone size; the DNA was used to work out D and trimming. This sample holds a few million clones; around 90% were observed only once. The biggest ten clones account for roughly 0.34% of the sample.

This specimen belongs to a study of shared clonotypes between healthy human individuals (TCRdb year 2020). In the study overall: Two women and three men aged 18 to 49 years were included in the cohort. For each donor, three plates each were used for CD4 naive and CD4 memory, two plates were used for CD8 naive, and one plate was used for CD8 memory. Leukapheresis yielded between about 0.9 and 10 billion PBMCs per donor. To estimate repertoire size and how much clonotypes are shared between individuals, the study performed deep sequencing of blood TCR repertoires from five healthy adults. To increase sequencing depth and limit assay-specific biases, different laboratories used diverse techniques to prepare libraries and sequence TCR repertoires. The paper's findings and limits, for the study overall: Incomplete sequencing was indicated by rarefaction of sorted-subset datasets, despite the large sequencing depth. The genetic and exposure-history diversity represented was limited by the small number of donors. Sharing across a few donors was observed for about 5% of naive CD4, about 3.2% of naive CD8, 2% to 2.5% of memory CD4, and less than 0.45% of memory CD8 clonotypes. Sampling was restricted to blood, and TCR repertoires in tissue are likely to differ from TCR repertoires in blood. Higher generation probabilities were observed for clonotypes shared by all four sorted-subset donors than for non-shared clonotypes. Naive subsets generally had larger estimated clonotype richness than memory subsets. Pairwise subsampling led to the expectation that sequencing depth would affect the degree of clonotype sharing among donors.

Reading the germline V gene (reference sequence) gives CDR1 MNHEY and CDR2 SMNVEV. The CDR3 starts with the cysteine, ends with the phenylalanine, and has 13 residues. Only the CDR3 DNA stays, 39 bases, in frame from base 1. V lost 2 bases and J lost 1 base; the stretch between them is 3 bases long. The donors were healthy, HIV-negative adults who had no recently reported acute infections or vaccinations. All donors were Caucasian adults living in Nashville, Tennessee, USA. Magnetic negative selection was used to enrich CD4+ T cells, after which naive cells were positively selected on CD45RA and the negative fraction became the memory subset. Blood was obtained by leukapheresis, after which PBMCs were separated by Ficoll-Histopaque density gradient centrifugation and cryopreserved in liquid nitrogen vapor phase. Purity and quantity of every magnetically sorted T cell population were checked by analytical flow cytometry. Genomic DNA was isolated from each sorted fraction and quantified by UV absorbance on a Nanodrop 2000c.

Source material: naive CD4+ T cells from PBMCs. The cell subset or site label, as the study defines it: CD45RA+ positively selected. The sequence joins TRBV27 to TRBJ1-3; no D gene is confidently identified. The TCR comes from a man aged 18-30 years in good health. Some clones in this sample may be carry-over from other donors' samples. The CDR3 in this case is CASSLKSGNTIYF. The nucleotide sequence is TGTGCCAGCAGTTTAAAGTCTGGAAACACCATATATTTT.